Given below is one T cell receptor (beta chain) in context. The study ran its PCR with 60 Vbeta and 13 Jbeta primers. Produced via immunoSEQ multiplex PCR; TCRdb's table is partial and in-frame only. The table has 90,000 or so clones, less than 80% seen once. The entry originates in a study of cytomegalovirus exposure and HLA in healthy donors. Germline CDR1 SGHRS, CDR2 YFSETQ. The germline V and J ends were trimmed by 4 bases and 0 bases, with 14 bases remaining between them. The CDR3 totals 17 residues. The receptor was isolated from a woman aged 40 to 50 in good health and CMV-seronegative. The sequenced sample was PBMCs. The gene calls are TRBV5-1 and TRBJ1-6; D possibly corresponds to TRBD1 (6 bases). Here the CDR3 DNA reads TGCGCCAGCAGCACCCGGGACACCAGCTCCTATAATTCACCCCTCCACTTT. It is translated as CASSTRDTSSYNSPLHF.